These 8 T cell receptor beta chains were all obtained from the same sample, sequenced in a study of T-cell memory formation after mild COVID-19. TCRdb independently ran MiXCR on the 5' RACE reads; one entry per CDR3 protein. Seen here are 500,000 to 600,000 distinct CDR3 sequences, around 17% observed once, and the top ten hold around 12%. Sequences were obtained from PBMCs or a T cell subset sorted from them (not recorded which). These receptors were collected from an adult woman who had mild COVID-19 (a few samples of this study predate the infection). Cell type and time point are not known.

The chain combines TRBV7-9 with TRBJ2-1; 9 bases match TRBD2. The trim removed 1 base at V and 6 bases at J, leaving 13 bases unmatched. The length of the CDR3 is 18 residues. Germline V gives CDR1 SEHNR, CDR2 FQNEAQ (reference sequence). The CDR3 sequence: CASSLGGGSGRSGNEQFF. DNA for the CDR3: TGTGCCAGCAGCTTAGGAGGGGGTAGCGGGAGAAGCGGCAATGAGCAGTTCTTC.

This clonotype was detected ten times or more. The CDR3 nucleotides are TGTGCCATCAGGTTAGCGGGAGGGCCCTACGAGCAGTACTTC. This translates into CAIRLAGGPYEQYF. The chain recombines TRBV10-3 with TRBJ2-7, with 11 bases that match TRBD2. The CDR3 spans 14 residues. Germline CDR1 is ENHRY and CDR2 is SYGVKD. Trimming at V came to 6 bases and at J to 2 bases, leaving 3 bases not matched to a gene.

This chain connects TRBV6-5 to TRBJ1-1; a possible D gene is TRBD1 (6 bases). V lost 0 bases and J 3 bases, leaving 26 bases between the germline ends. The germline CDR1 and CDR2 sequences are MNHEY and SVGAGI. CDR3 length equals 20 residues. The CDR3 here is CASSYSAADSGGRGDTEAFF. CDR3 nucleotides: TGTGCCAGCAGTTACTCGGCCGCTGACAGCGGGGGCCGGGGGGACACTGAAGCTTTCTTT.

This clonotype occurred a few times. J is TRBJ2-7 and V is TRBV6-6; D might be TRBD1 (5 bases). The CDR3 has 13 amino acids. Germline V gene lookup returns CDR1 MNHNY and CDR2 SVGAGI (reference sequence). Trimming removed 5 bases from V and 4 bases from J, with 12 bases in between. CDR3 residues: CASSPTRQYEQYF. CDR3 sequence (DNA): TGTGCCAGCAGTCCCACCCGACAGTACGAGCAGTACTTC.

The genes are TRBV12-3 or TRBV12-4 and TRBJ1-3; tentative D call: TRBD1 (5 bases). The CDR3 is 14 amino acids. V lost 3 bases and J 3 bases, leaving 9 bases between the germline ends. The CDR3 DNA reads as TGTGCCAGCAGTTTCGGGACGTATGGAAACACCATATATTTT. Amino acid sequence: CASSFGTYGNTIYF.

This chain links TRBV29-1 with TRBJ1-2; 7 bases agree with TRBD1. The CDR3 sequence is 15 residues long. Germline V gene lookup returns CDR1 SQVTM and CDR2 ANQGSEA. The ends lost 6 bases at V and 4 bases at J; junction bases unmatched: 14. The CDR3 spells CSVTPGTARGYGYTF. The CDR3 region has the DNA TGCAGCGTAACGCCCGGGACAGCCAGAGGCTATGGCTACACCTTC. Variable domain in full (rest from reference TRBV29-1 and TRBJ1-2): SAVISQKPSRDICQRGTSLTIQCQVDSQVTMMFWYRQQPGQSLTLIATANQGSEATYESGFVIDKFPISRPNLTFSTLTVSNMSPEDSSIYLCSVTPGTARGYGYTFGSGTRLTVV.

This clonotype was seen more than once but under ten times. CDR3 protein: CASSQVGELFF. In DNA form, the CDR3 reads TGTGCCAGCAGCCAAGTCGGGGAGCTGTTTTTT. The chain combines TRBV3-1 with TRBJ2-2; D remains unclear. The germline V gene encodes CDR1 LGHDT and CDR2 YNNKEL (reference sequence). V was clipped by 1 base and J by 7 bases, with 1 base between them. The CDR3 runs to 11 residues.

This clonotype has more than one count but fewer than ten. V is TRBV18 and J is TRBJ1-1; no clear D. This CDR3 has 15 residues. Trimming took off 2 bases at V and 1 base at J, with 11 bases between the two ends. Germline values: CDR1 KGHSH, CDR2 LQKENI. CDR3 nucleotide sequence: TGTGCCAGCTCACCAGAAGGCTCGTGGAACACTGAAGCTTTCTTT. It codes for CASSPEGSWNTEAFF.